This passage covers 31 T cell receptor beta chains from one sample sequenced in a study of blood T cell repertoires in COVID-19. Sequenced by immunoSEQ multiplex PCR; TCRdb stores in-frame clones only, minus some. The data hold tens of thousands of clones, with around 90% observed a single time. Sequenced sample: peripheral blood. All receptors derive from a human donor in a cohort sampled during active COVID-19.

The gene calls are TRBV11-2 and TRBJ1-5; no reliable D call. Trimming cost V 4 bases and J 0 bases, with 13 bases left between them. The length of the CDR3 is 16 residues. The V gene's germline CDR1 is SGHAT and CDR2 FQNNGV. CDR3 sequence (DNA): TGTGCCAGCAGCTCCTCCACTTACAGTAGCAATCAGCCCCAGCATTTT. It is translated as CASSSSTYSSNQPQHF.

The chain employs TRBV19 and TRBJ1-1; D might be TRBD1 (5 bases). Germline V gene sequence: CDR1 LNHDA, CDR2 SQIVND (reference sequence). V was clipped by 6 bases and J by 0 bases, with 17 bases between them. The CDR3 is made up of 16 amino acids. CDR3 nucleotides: TGTGCCAGTAGGACTCTCTTCCGGGGGATGAACACTGAAGCTTTCTTT. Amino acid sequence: CASRTLFRGMNTEAFF.

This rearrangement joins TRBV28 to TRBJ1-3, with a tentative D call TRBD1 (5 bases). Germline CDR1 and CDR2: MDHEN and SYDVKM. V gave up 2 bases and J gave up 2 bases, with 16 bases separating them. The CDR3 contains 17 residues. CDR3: CASSLGQGYLTGNTIYF. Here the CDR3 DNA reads TGTGCCAGCAGTTTAGGGCAGGGTTATTTAACTGGAAACACCATATATTTT.

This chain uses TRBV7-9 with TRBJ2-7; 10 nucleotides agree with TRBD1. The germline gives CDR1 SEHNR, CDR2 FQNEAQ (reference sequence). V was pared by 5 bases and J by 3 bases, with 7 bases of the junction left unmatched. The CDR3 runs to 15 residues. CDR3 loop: CASSRRGQGHYEQYF. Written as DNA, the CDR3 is TGTGCCAGCAGCCGCAGGGGACAGGGGCACTACGAGCAGTACTTC.

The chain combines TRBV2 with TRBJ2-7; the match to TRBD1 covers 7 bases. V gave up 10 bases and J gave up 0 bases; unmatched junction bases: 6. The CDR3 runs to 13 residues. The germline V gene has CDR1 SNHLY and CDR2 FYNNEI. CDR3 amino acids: CAIGTDHSYEQYF. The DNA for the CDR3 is TGTGCCATTGGGACAGATCACTCCTACGAGCAGTACTTC.

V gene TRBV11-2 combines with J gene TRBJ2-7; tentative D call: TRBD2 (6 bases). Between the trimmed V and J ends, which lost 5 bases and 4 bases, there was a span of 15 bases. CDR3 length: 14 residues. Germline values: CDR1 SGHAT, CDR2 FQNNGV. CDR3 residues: CASSRLVSSYEQYF. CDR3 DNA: TGTGCCAGCAGCCGACTAGTGAGTTCTTACGAGCAGTACTTC.

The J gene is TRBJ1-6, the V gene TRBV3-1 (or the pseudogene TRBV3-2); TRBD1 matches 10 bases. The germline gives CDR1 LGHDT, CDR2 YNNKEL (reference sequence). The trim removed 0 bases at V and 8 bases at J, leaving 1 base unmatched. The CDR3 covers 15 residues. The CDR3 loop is CASSQEDRGYSPLHF. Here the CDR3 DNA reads TGTGCCAGCAGCCAAGAGGACAGGGGGTATTCACCCCTCCACTTT.

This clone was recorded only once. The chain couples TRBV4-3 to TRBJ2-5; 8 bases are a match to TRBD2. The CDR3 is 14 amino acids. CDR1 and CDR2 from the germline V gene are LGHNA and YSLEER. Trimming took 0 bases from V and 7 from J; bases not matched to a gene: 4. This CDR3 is CASSQDLRGGTQYF. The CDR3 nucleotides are TGCGCCAGCAGCCAAGATTTACGGGGGGGGACCCAGTACTTC.

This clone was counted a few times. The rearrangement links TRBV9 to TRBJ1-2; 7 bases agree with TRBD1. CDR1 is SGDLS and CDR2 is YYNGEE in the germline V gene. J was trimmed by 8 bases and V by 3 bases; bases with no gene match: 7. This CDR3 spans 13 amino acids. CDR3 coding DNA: TGTGCCAGCAGCGCCGGGACAGATGGCGGCTACACCTTC. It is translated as CASSAGTDGGYTF.

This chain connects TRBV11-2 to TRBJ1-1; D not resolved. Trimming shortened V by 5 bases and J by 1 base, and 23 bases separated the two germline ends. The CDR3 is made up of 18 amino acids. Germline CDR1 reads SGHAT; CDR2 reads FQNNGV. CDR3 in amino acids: CASSNIRWRKVSNTEAFF. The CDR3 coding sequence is TGTGCCAGCAGCAATATTCGATGGAGGAAGGTTTCGAACACTGAAGCTTTCTTT.

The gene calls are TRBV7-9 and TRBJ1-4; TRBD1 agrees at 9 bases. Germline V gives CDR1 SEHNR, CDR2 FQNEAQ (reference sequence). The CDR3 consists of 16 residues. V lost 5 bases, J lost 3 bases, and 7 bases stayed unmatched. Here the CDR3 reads CASSNKQGASNEKLFF. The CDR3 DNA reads TGTGCCAGCAGCAACAAACAGGGGGCGTCTAATGAAAAACTGTTTTTT. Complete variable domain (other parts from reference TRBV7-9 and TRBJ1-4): DTGVSQNPRHKITKRGQNVTFRCDPISEHNRLYWYRQTLGQGPEFLTYFQNEAQLEKSRLLSDRFSAERPKGSFSTLEIQRTEQGDSAMYLCASSNKQGASNEKLFFGSGTQLSVL.

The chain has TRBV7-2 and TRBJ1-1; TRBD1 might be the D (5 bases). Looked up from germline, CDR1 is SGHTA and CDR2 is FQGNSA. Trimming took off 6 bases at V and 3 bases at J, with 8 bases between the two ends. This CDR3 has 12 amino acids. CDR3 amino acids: CASRGDYTEAFF. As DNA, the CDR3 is TGTGCCAGCAGGGGGGACTACACTGAAGCTTTCTTT. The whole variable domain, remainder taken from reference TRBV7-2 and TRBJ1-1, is GAGVSQSPSNKVTEKGKDVELRCDPISGHTALYWYRQSLGQGLEFLIYFQGNSAPDKSGLPSDRFSAERTGGSVSTLTIQRTQQEDSAVYLCASRGDYTEAFFGQGTRLTVV.

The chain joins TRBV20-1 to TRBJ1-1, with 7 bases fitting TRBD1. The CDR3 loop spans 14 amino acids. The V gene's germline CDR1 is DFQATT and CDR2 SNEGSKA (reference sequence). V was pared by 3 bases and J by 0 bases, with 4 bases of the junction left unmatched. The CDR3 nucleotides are TGCAGTGCTAGTCGGGACAGCATGAACACTGAAGCTTTCTTT. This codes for CSASRDSMNTEAFF.

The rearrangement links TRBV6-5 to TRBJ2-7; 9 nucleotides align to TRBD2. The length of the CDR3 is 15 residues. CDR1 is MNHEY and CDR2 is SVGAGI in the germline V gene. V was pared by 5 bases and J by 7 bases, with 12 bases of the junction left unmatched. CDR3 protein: CASSTRAGGPLEQYF. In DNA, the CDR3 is TGTGCCAGCAGTACGAGGGCGGGGGGGCCGTTGGAGCAGTACTTC.

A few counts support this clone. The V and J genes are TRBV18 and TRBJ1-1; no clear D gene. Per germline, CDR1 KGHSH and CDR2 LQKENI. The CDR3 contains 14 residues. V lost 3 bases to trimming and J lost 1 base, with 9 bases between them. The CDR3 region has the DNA TGTGCCAGCTCACCCCTGGGAGCGAACACTGAAGCTTTCTTT. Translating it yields CASSPLGANTEAFF.

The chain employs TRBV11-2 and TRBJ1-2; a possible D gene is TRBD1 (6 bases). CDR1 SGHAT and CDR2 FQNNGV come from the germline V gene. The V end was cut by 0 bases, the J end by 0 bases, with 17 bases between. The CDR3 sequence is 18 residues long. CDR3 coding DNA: TGTGCCAGCAGCTTAGATCTAGGGTGGCCAGGGGCTAACTATGGCTACACCTTC. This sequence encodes CASSLDLGWPGANYGYTF. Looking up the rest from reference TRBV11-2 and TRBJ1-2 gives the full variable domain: EAGVAQSPRYKIIEKRQSVAFWCNPISGHATLYWYQQILGQGPKLLIQFQNNGVVDDSQLPKDRFSAERLKGVDSTLKIQPAKLEDSAVYLCASSLDLGWPGANYGYTFGSGTRLTVV.

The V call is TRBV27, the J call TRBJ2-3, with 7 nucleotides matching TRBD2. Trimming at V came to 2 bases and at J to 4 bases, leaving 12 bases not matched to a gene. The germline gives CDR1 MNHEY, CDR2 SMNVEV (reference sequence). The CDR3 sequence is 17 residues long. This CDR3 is CASSLRIGGGFADTQYF. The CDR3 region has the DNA TGTGCCAGCAGTTTAAGGATCGGGGGAGGGTTCGCAGATACGCAGTATTTT.

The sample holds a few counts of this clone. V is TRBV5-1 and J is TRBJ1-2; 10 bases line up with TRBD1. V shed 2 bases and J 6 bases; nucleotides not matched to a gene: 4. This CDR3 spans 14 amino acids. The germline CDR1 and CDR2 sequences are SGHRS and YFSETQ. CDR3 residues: CASSLRGTGDGYTF. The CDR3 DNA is TGCGCCAGCAGCTTAAGGGGGACAGGGGATGGCTACACCTTC.

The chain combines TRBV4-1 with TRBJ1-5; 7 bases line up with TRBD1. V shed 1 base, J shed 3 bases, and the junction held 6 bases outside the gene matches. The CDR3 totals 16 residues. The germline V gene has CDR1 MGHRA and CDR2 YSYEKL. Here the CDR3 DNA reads TGCGCCAGCAGCCAAGGAAGGGACAGAGACAATCAGCCCCAGCATTTT. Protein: CASSQGRDRDNQPQHF.

The CDR3 loop reads CASSEGGFNQPQHF. The CDR3, as DNA: TGTGCCAGCAGTGAAGGAGGCTTCAATCAGCCCCAGCATTTT. The rearrangement links TRBV6-1 to TRBJ1-5, with D unclear. The V gene lost 1 base and the J gene lost 3 bases, with 7 bases spanning the gap. This CDR3 is built from 14 residues. Germline V gives CDR1 MNHNS, CDR2 SASEGT.

CDR3 nucleotides: TGTGCCAGCACCCCGGGCTCGGGACTAGCGGGGGGCCTCTACGAGCAGTACTTC. This translates into CASTPGSGLAGGLYEQYF. The chain combines TRBV5-4 with TRBJ2-7, with TRBD2 identical over 15 bases. Germline CDR1 is SGHNT and CDR2 is YYREEE (reference sequence). Trimming cost V 6 bases and J 3 bases; bases outside gene matches: 13. CDR3 length: 18 amino acids.

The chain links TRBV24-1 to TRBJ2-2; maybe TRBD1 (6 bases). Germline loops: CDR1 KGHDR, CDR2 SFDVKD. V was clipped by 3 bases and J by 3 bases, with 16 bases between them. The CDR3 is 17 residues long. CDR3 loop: CATSDPPGTTYTGELFF. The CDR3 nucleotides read TGTGCCACCAGTGATCCGCCCGGGACAACCTACACCGGGGAGCTGTTTTTT.

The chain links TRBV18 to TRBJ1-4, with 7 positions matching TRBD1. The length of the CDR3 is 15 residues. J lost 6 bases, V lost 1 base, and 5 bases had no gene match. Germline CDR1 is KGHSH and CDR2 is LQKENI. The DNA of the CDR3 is TGTGCCAGCTCACCACAGGGGGCGCATTATGAAAAACTGTTTTTT. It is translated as CASSPQGAHYEKLFF.

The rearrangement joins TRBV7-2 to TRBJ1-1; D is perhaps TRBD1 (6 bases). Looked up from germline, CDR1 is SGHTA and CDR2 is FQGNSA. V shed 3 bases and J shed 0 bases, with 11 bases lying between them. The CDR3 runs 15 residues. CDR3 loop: CASSFLQGMNTEAFF. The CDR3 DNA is TGTGCCAGCAGCTTCCTACAGGGTATGAACACTGAAGCTTTCTTT.

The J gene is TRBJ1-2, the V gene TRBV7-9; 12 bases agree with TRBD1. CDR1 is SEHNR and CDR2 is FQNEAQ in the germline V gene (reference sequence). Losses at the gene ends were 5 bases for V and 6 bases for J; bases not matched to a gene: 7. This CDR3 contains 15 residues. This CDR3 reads CASSARDRGLNGYTF. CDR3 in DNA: TGTGCCAGCAGCGCCCGGGACAGGGGGCTGAATGGCTACACCTTC.

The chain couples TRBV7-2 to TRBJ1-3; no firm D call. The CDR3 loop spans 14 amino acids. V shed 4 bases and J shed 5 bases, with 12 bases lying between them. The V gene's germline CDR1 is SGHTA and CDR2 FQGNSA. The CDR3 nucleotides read TGTGCCAGCAGCTACCAGGCCGACCGAAACACCATATATTTT. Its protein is CASSYQADRNTIYF.

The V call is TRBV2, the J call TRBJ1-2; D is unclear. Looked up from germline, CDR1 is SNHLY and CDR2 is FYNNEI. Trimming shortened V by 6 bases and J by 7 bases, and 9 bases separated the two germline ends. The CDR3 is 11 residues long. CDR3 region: CASREVGGYTF. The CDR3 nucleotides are TGTGCCAGCAGGGAGGTCGGTGGCTACACCTTC.

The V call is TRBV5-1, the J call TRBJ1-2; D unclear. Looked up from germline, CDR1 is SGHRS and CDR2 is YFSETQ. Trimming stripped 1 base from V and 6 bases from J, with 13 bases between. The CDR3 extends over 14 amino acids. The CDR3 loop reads CASSLNPGPDGYTF. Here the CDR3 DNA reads TGCGCCAGCAGCTTGAATCCGGGTCCAGATGGCTACACCTTC.

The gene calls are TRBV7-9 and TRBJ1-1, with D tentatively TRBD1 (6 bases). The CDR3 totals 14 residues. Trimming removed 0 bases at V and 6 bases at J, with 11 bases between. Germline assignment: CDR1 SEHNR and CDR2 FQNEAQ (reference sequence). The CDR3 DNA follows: TGTGCCAGCAGCTTAGCACTAGGACAGCCTGAAGCTTTCTTT. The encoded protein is CASSLALGQPEAFF.

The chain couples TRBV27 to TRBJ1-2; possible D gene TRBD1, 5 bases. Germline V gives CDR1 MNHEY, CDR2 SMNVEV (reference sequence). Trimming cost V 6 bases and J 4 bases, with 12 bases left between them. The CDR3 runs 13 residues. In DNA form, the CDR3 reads TGTGCCAGCAGCCTCCAGGGATTCTATGGCTACACCTTC. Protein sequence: CASSLQGFYGYTF.

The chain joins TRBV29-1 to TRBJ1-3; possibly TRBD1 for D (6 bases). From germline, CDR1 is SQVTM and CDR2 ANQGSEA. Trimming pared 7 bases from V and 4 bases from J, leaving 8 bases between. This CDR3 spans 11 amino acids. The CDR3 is CSAGQGNTIYF. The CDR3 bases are TGCAGCGCAGGACAGGGAAACACCATATATTTT.